Sequencing of this TCR beta chain was carried out in a study of shared clonotypes between healthy human individuals. V lost 1 base, J lost 3 bases, and 21 bases lay in between. Germline CDR1 and CDR2: SGHRS and YFSETQ. The CDR3 sequence is 18 residues long. With respect to this clone: Its antigen remains unidentified.

Study-wide results and limits: Measured sharing among donors was expected to vary with sequencing depth.

Data came from immunoSEQ multiplex PCR; TCRdb stores just in-frame clones and leaves some out. This sample carries 2 million to 2.5 million clones, about 90% of them seen once, and the ten largest clones take 0.37%. This clonotype was sampled from a young man in good health. Some clones in this sample may be carry-over from other donors' samples. The genes are TRBV5-1 and TRBJ2-3; D is ambiguous. Sequenced material: naive CD4+ T cells from PBMCs. Subset given: CD45RA+ positively selected. The CDR3 bases are TGCGCCAGCAGCTTGAGTGGAAGGGCGGACCTTTTGACAGATACGCAGTATTTT. Protein sequence: CASSLSGRADLLTDTQYF.